Here is one TCR beta chain with its context. Its antigen remains unidentified. The data were taken from a study of blood T cells in healthy people across ages. Each donor was a healthy Caucasian individual from Russia, aged about 6 to 95. Collection of 9.5 to 10 milliliters of peripheral blood was performed for each donor. The J segment lost 11 bases and the V segment lost 5 bases, leaving 10 bases of the junction unmatched. The germline CDR1 and CDR2 sequences are SEHNR and FQNEAQ (reference sequence). CDR3 length: 14 amino acids. Study-level findings and limits: The long-lived group displayed more naive CD4+ cells, plus higher diversity, than the aged donors did. Diversity estimates from one million T cells were considered underestimates.

The authors ran a second PCR of roughly 6 to 12 cycles using a sample-barcoded 5' primer and a J-beta primer mix. Using its own MiXCR run on the 5' RACE reads, TCRdb lists one record per CDR3 protein. The sample holds about 1.7 million distinct CDR3 sequences, approximately 28% seen once. Sequenced material: blood. This receptor was identified in a woman under 40 in good health. The chain is built from TRBV7-9 and TRBJ1-5, with TRBD1 matching over 9 bases. CDR3 in DNA: TGTGCCAGCAGCCCCGAACAGGGGGCGGAGACCCAGCATTTT. This sequence encodes CASSPEQGAETQHF.